The present T cell receptor (beta chain) was sequenced within a study of lymphopenia after photon versus proton radiotherapy. Worth noting for this clone: Antigen: not known.

V was cut by 0 bases and J by 6 bases, with 11 bases left in between. Germline V CDR1 and CDR2: LNHNV, YYDKDF (reference sequence). This CDR3 is built from 14 residues. Findings of the study overall: Under photons, naive T cells and diversity fell while effector/memory populations rose. After the lymphocyte nadir, photon-treated repertoires showed oligoclonal expansion, especially of CD8+ Temra cells. Survival link was tested only in deceased patients; proton benefit remains a possibility. Post-nadir TCR diversity decline inversely tracked overall survival among those who died.

The protocol was immunoSEQ multiplex PCR, while the TCRdb copy is restricted to in-frame clones and leaves out a portion. The sample carries 35,000 to 45,000 clones, about 83% recorded once. The receptor was isolated from a man aged 50-59 years with gastric cancer. The material sequenced was peripheral blood, taken from a patient treated with photon-based radiotherapy. The chain employs TRBV15 and TRBJ1-1, with D unresolved. CDR3 region: CATSRDGGHAEAFF. The CDR3 DNA is TGTGCCACCAGCAGAGACGGCGGCCATGCTGAAGCTTTCTTT.